This TCR beta chain is drawn from a study of shared clonotypes between healthy human individuals. Profiled with immunoSEQ multiplex PCR; TCRdb holds only in-frame clones, not every one. The sample includes 2 million to 3 million clones, 93% of them seen just once. This clone was seen only once. The CDR3 runs 15 residues. Germline assignment: CDR1 MDHEN and CDR2 SYDVKM. Trimming stripped 6 bases from V and 6 bases from J, with 20 bases between. The V call is TRBV28, the J call TRBJ1-2; maybe TRBD1 (5 bases). Sequencing was done on a sample of naive CD4+ T cells from PBMCs. The subset is: CD45RA+ positively selected. The sequence derives from a man between 18 and 35 years old in good health. Some clones in this sample may be carry-over from other donors' samples. CDR3 protein: CASSPPGPRSDGYTF. The CDR3 nucleotides read TGTGCCAGCAGCCCCCCGGGACCCCGGAGTGATGGCTACACCTTC.